The clone carrying this T cell receptor (beta chain) was recorded once. V shed 5 bases and J shed 2 bases, with 9 bases lying between them. The CDR3 is 14 residues long. Germline CDR1 is SGHVS and CDR2 is FQNEAQ. The data were obtained in a study of sequential checkpoint blockade in melanoma. Documented treatment: randomized to nivolumab then ipilimumab (arm A) or the reverse (arm B). Clones were read by immunoSEQ multiplex PCR, and TCRdb kept only the in-frame ones, dropping some. Altogether under 40,000 clones are present, approximately 91% being singletons, with the ten largest covering 9.5% to 15%.

The receptor comes from a human donor with melanoma. Sequencing used CD8+ T cells sorted from blood (inferred from file names), obtained from a patient given nivolumab and ipilimumab in sequence. The V and J genes are TRBV7-8 and TRBJ2-2, with unresolved D. DNA of the CDR3: TGTGCCAGCAGCCCCACAGTTAACACCGGGGAGCTGTTTTTT. As protein: CASSPTVNTGELFF.